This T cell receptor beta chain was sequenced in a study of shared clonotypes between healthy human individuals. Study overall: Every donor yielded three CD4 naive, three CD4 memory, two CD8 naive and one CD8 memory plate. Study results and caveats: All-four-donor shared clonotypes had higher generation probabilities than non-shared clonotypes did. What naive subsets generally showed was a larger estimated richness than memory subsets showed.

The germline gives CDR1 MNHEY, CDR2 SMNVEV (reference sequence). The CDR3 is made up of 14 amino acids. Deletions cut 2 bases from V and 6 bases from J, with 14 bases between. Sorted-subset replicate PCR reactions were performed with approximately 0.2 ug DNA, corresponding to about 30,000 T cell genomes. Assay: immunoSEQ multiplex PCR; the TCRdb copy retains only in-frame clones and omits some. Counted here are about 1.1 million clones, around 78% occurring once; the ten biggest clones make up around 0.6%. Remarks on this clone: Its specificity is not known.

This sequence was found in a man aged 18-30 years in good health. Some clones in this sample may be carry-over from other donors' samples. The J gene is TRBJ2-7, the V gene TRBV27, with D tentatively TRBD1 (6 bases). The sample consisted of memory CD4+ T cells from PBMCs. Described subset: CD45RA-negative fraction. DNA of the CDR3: TGTGCCAGCAGTTTACAGGGGCAAGACTTCGAGCAGTACTTC. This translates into CASSLQGQDFEQYF.